These 31 T cell receptor beta chains originate from one sample sequenced in a study of blood T cells in healthy people across ages. A J-beta primer mix and a sample-barcoded 5' primer were used in a second PCR of about 7 to 12 cycles. MiXCR was run by TCRdb on the 5' RACE reads, yielding one entry per CDR3 protein. Of hundreds of thousands of distinct CDR3 sequences in the sample, about 24% were seen once. The sample also formed part of further work on T cells of mothers and their children.

Specimen: blood. These receptors came from a boy aged 5 to 17 in good health.

The rearrangement links TRBV9 to TRBJ1-2; D is unresolved. Trimming took off 0 bases at V and 6 bases at J, with 21 bases between the two ends. The germline CDR1 and CDR2 sequences are SGDLS and YYNGEE. The CDR3 covers 17 residues. The CDR3 is CASSVAVVVGQQDGYTF. The DNA of the CDR3 is TGTGCCAGCAGCGTAGCAGTGGTGGTCGGGCAGCAAGATGGCTACACCTTC.

This chain uses TRBV7-9 with TRBJ1-4, with D perhaps TRBD1 (5 bases). This CDR3 contains 15 residues. In germline, CDR1 is SEHNR, CDR2 FQNEAQ (reference sequence). V lost 5 bases and J lost 4, with 14 bases in between. The CDR3 reads CASSPRDRDNEKLFF. The CDR3 nucleotides are TGTGCCAGCAGCCCCCGGGACCGAGATAATGAAAAACTGTTTTTT.

Ten or more counts support this clonotype. This sequence joins TRBV14 and TRBJ2-1; the D is unclear. The germline V gene has CDR1 SGHDN and CDR2 FVKESK. V lost 5 bases and J lost 0, with 2 bases in between. CDR3 length equals 12 residues. The CDR3 here is CASSYSYNEQFF. The DNA for the CDR3 is TGTGCCAGCAGCTACTCCTACAATGAGCAGTTCTTC. The variable domain in full, with the rest retrieved from reference TRBV14 and TRBJ2-1, is EAGVTQFPSHSVIEKGQTVTLRCDPISGHDNLYWYRRVMGKEIKFLLHFVKESKQDESGMPNNRFLAERTGGTYSTLKVQPAELEDSGVYFCASSYSYNEQFFGPGTRLTVL.

This clonotype was picked up a small number of times. The chain links TRBV4-3 to TRBJ2-7, with 9 bases matching TRBD1. The CDR3 totals 17 residues. The junction had 11 bases not matched to a gene; V was cut back by 2 bases and J by 3 bases. Germline CDR1 and CDR2: LGHNA and YSLEER. The CDR3, as DNA: TGCGCCAGCAGCCAAAAAGGGGGACAGGGAATGAACTACGAGCAGTACTTC. The encoded protein is CASSQKGGQGMNYEQYF.

This chain joins TRBV3-1 and TRBJ1-2; D gene unclear. From germline, CDR1 is LGHDT and CDR2 YNNKEL (reference sequence). The CDR3 extends over 15 amino acids. Trimming stripped 0 bases from V and 7 bases from J, with 15 bases between. The CDR3 loop reads CASSQDWEAVRGYTF. The CDR3 nucleotides read TGTGCCAGCAGCCAAGATTGGGAAGCCGTCCGTGGCTACACCTTC.

The gene calls are TRBV3-1 and TRBJ1-1; no clear D gene. The ends were cut back, 0 bases at V and 0 bases at J, with 20 bases in the middle. The CDR3 is made up of 19 amino acids. Germline assignment: CDR1 LGHDT and CDR2 YNNKEL (reference sequence). The CDR3: CASSQDRGRGNTLNTEAFF. In DNA form, the CDR3 reads TGTGCCAGCAGCCAAGATCGTGGGAGAGGGAACACCCTGAACACTGAAGCTTTCTTT.

This clonotype was seen more than once but under ten times. This chain joins TRBV9 and TRBJ1-2; D gene ambiguous. The V and J ends lost 4 bases and 3 bases respectively, with 13 bases between them. CDR1 SGDLS and CDR2 YYNGEE come from the germline V gene. This CDR3 comprises 14 residues. This CDR3 reads CASSRREVDYGYTF. Written as DNA, the CDR3 is TGTGCCAGCAGCAGAAGGGAGGTGGACTATGGCTACACCTTC.

This clonotype was seen many times. The chain has TRBV29-1 and TRBJ1-4; D is unclear. The germline gives CDR1 SQVTM, CDR2 ANQGSEA. With 4 bases removed from V and 5 bases from J, the gap between germline ends came to 17 bases. CDR3 length equals 15 residues. The CDR3 nucleotides read TGCAGCGTTGTTGACCGGCGAAGGTCAAATGAAAAACTGTTTTTT. It translates to CSVVDRRRSNEKLFF.

This chain joins TRBV7-2 and TRBJ1-2; TRBD1 is a possible D gene (5 bases). Germline CDR1 reads SGHTA; CDR2 reads FQGNSA. Trimming took 3 bases from V and 7 from J, leaving 12 bases between them. This CDR3 is built from 13 residues. CDR3 amino acids: CASSLAGSFGYTF. CDR3 nucleotide sequence: TGTGCCAGCAGCTTGGCAGGGTCGTTTGGCTACACCTTC.

This clonotype was picked up a small number of times. CDR3 amino acids: CASSLNGESGGYEQYF. The CDR3 DNA sequence: TGTGCCAGCAGCCTGAATGGAGAGAGCGGGGGTTACGAGCAGTACTTC. V gene TRBV5-5 combines with J gene TRBJ2-7; 8 bases are shared with TRBD2. CDR1 is SGHKS, CDR2 YYEKEE, per germline (reference sequence). The CDR3 consists of 16 residues. V lost 4 bases, J lost 4 bases, and 13 bases stayed unmatched.

This clonotype has only a few counts. This chain links TRBV20-1 with TRBJ1-1; a possible D gene is TRBD1 (5 bases). The CDR3 has 14 amino acids. The V and J ends lost 6 bases and 2 bases respectively, with 16 bases between them. The germline V gene has CDR1 DFQATT and CDR2 SNEGSKA (reference sequence). CDR3 loop: CSAESQTDNTEAFF. CDR3 DNA sequence: TGCAGTGCGGAATCTCAGACAGATAACACTGAAGCTTTCTTT.

This clonotype was counted a few times. This chain uses TRBV7-6 with TRBJ2-5; 7 bases agree with TRBD1. The DNA end is more similar to TRBJ2-7, so the J call may be wrong. The germline CDR1 and CDR2 sequences are SGHVS and FNYEAQ. This CDR3 comprises 16 residues. CDR3 protein: CASSPRRQGAHYEQYF. In nucleotides, the CDR3 is TGTGCCAGCAGCCCTCGGAGACAGGGAGCCCACTACGAGCAGTACTTC.

There are a few counts of this clonotype. The chain carries TRBV6-5 and TRBJ2-7; D tentatively reads TRBD1 or TRBD2 (5 bases each). Germline lookup yields CDR1 MNHEY and CDR2 SVGAGI. The CDR3 has 16 amino acids. The germline V and J ends were trimmed by 4 bases and 0 bases, with 16 bases remaining between them. CDR3 DNA sequence: TGTGCCAGCAGTTGGGACGGCCTTGATAGCTCCTACGAGCAGTACTTC. Translating gives CASSWDGLDSSYEQYF.

With regard to this clonotype: This may stem from a read error, because a much larger clone lies one nucleotide away. This sequence joins TRBV7-6 and TRBJ2-5; D ambiguous. Matching the DNA end better, TRBJ2-1 makes the J call doubtful. This CDR3 is 11 amino acids long. Looked up from germline, CDR1 is SGHVS and CDR2 is FNYEAQ. The CDR3 protein is CASSLNGEQFF. The CDR3 DNA reads TGTGCCAGCAGCTTAAACGGTGAGCAGTTCTTC.

In this sample, this clonotype turned up a few times. The chain carries TRBV5-1 and TRBJ2-1; a weak D match, TRBD1 (5 bases). V lost 1 base to trimming and J lost 0 bases, with 8 bases between them. The CDR3 runs 15 residues. Germline V lookup: CDR1 SGHRS, CDR2 YFSETQ. The CDR3 DNA follows: TGCGCCAGCAGCTTGATCACAGGCTCCTACAATGAGCAGTTCTTC. It is translated as CASSLITGSYNEQFF. Filled out from reference TRBV5-1 and TRBJ2-1, the complete variable domain reads KAGVTQTPRYLIKTRGQQVTLSCSPISGHRSVSWYQQTPGQGLQFLFEYFSETQRNKGNFPGRFSGRQFSNSRSEMNVSTLELGDSALYLCASSLITGSYNEQFFGPGTRLTVL.

This clonotype was seen at least ten times. The V call is TRBV3-1, the J call TRBJ2-5; 12 nucleotides agree with TRBD2. The CDR3 spans 15 residues. V lost 4 bases, J lost 11 bases, and 11 bases stayed unmatched. Germline CDR1 reads LGHDT; CDR2 reads YNNKEL (reference sequence). CDR3 DNA: TGTGCCAGCAGCCTCGGGACTAGCGGGCTTACGGAGCAGTACTTC. Encoded protein: CASSLGTSGLTEQYF.

The chain recombines TRBV6-2 or TRBV6-3 with TRBJ2-5; D possibly matches TRBD1 or TRBD2 (6 bases each). TRBJ2-1 explains the end of the DNA better; the J call may be wrong. The germline V gene encodes CDR1 MNHEY and CDR2 SVGEGT. The CDR3 extends over 15 amino acids. CDR3 loop: CASKKPRGRDDEQFF. Here the CDR3 DNA reads TGTGCCAGCAAAAAACCTCGGGGGCGCGACGATGAGCAGTTCTTC.

The rearrangement links TRBV27 to TRBJ1-2; D ambiguous. V was trimmed by 3 bases and J by 2 bases, leaving 10 bases between them. CDR1 is MNHEY, CDR2 SMNVEV, per germline (reference sequence). The CDR3 covers 14 residues. The CDR3 DNA sequence: TGTGCCAGCAGTTTTTCAGTAGGGAACTATGGCTACACCTTC. Translating it yields CASSFSVGNYGYTF.

This clonotype was observed many times. The rearrangement uses TRBV4-3 and TRBJ2-5; possibly TRBD2 for D (5 bases). V was trimmed by 0 bases and J by 1 base, leaving 9 bases between them. Per germline, CDR1 LGHNA and CDR2 YSLEER. This CDR3 contains 15 residues. The CDR3 is CASSQDLTSQETQYF. Written as DNA, the CDR3 is TGCGCCAGCAGCCAAGATCTAACTAGCCAAGAGACCCAGTACTTC.

Written as DNA, the CDR3 is TGTGCCAGCTCCCTTGAGACGGGGGCGGCCGAGCAGTACTTC. Encoded protein: CASSLETGAAEQYF. V and J are TRBV18 and TRBJ2-1; possibly TRBD1 or TRBD2 for D (6 bases each). The J call may be wrong; the DNA end is better matched by TRBJ2-7. The CDR3 loop spans 14 amino acids. Germline CDR1 reads KGHSH; CDR2 reads LQKENI.

This clonotype has a count of ten or more. The V and J genes are TRBV28 and TRBJ2-5; 7 bases match TRBD2. The CDR3 is made up of 16 amino acids. The V segment lost 6 bases and the J segment 2 bases; nucleotides outside the gene matches: 12. Germline CDR1 reads MDHEN; CDR2 reads SYDVKM. CDR3 amino acids: CASSPRLAPPQETQYF. The CDR3 coding sequence is TGTGCCAGCAGCCCCCGACTAGCTCCCCCACAAGAGACCCAGTACTTC.

The genes are TRBV7-9 and TRBJ2-1; D ambiguous. CDR1 is SEHNR and CDR2 is FQNEAQ in the germline V gene (reference sequence). Trimming left V 1 base short and J 7 bases short, with 8 bases between. CDR3 length: 13 residues. CDR3 coding DNA: TGTGCCAGCAGCTTAGGGACCTCGAATGAGCAGTTCTTC. Its translation: CASSLGTSNEQFF. The variable domain in full, completed from reference TRBV7-9 and TRBJ2-1, reads DTGVSQNPRHKITKRGQNVTFRCDPISEHNRLYWYRQTLGQGPEFLTYFQNEAQLEKSRLLSDRFSAERPKGSFSTLEIQRTEQGDSAMYLCASSLGTSNEQFFGPGTRLTVL.

This clonotype has just a few counts. This sequence joins TRBV11-2 and TRBJ2-1; 9 bases align to TRBD2. V lost 1 base to trimming and J lost 0 bases; unmatched junction nucleotides: 4. Germline lookup yields CDR1 SGHAT and CDR2 FQNNGV. This CDR3 is built from 17 residues. The CDR3 coding sequence is TGTGCCAGCAGCTTAGGGCTAGCGGGGTCCTCCTACAATGAGCAGTTCTTC. Translated: CASSLGLAGSSYNEQFF.

This chain links TRBV20-1 with TRBJ2-1; TRBD1 matches at 7 bases. Germline V gene data show CDR1 as DFQATT and CDR2 as SNEGSKA (reference sequence). Trimming removed 5 bases from V and 12 bases from J; junction bases left unmatched: 4. The CDR3 has 10 amino acids. The CDR3 region has the DNA TGCAGTGCTGACAGGGATGTGCAGTTCTTC. Protein sequence: CSADRDVQFF.

This clonotype was detected a few times. The chain uses TRBV11-2 and TRBJ2-3; D is unclear. Germline CDR1 SGHAT, CDR2 FQNNGV. CDR3 size: 15 residues. V shed 5 bases and J shed 0 bases, with 12 bases lying between them. In DNA form, the CDR3 reads TGTGCCAGCAGCCCTGTCGGCCCTAGCACAGATACGCAGTATTTT. Residues: CASSPVGPSTDTQYF.

The rearrangement joins TRBV13 to TRBJ2-1, with a tentative D call TRBD1 (5 bases). The CDR3 has 16 amino acids. V was cut by 5 bases and J by 2 bases, with 16 bases left in between. CDR1 is PRHDT and CDR2 is FYEKMQ in the germline V gene (reference sequence). CDR3 protein: CASSPGLITPYNEQFF. CDR3 coding DNA: TGTGCCAGCAGCCCAGGGCTTATTACTCCCTACAATGAGCAGTTCTTC.

The rearrangement uses TRBV7-9 and TRBJ1-1; D ambiguous. Germline CDR1 and CDR2: SEHNR and FQNEAQ (reference sequence). The V and J ends lost 4 bases and 6 bases respectively, with 12 bases between them. CDR3 length equals 13 residues. CDR3 in amino acids: CASSCEEAPEAFF. CDR3 sequence (DNA): TGTGCCAGCAGCTGCGAGGAGGCCCCTGAAGCTTTCTTT.

This clonotype has more than one count but fewer than ten. The chain joins TRBV7-9 to TRBJ1-5; 9 bases map to TRBD1. In germline, CDR1 is SEHNR, CDR2 FQNEAQ (reference sequence). The CDR3 loop spans 16 amino acids. Trimming took 5 bases from V and 5 from J; bases not matched to a gene: 10. CDR3 residues: CASSTTGTGSHQPQHF. CDR3 DNA: TGTGCCAGCAGCACAACCGGGACAGGGTCCCATCAGCCCCAGCATTTT.

The V call is TRBV6-2 or TRBV6-3, the J call TRBJ2-1; 13 positions agree with TRBD2. The CDR3 is 19 amino acids. Germline CDR1 reads MNHEY; CDR2 reads SVGEGT. V trimming: 5 bases; J trimming: 4 bases; junction bases outside the gene matches: 14. CDR3 residues: CASSPGTSGEWGLYNEQFF. DNA of the CDR3: TGTGCCAGCAGTCCAGGGACTAGCGGGGAGTGGGGTCTATACAATGAGCAGTTCTTC.

This clonotype was seen a few times. The chain is built from TRBV24-1 and TRBJ2-7, with 8 nucleotides matching TRBD2. The V segment lost 2 bases and the J segment 4 bases; nucleotides outside the gene matches: 9. The CDR3 is 16 amino acids. The germline CDR1 and CDR2 sequences are KGHDR and SFDVKD. For the CDR3, the DNA is TGTGCCACCAGTGATTCTAAGCGGGAGTCTAGATACGAGCAGTACTTC. Translating gives CATSDSKRESRYEQYF.

The chain is built from TRBV4-2 and TRBJ2-2; 12 bases map to TRBD2. Trimming removed 1 base from V and 5 bases from J; junction bases left unmatched: 8. This CDR3 is 18 amino acids long. Per the germline V gene, CDR1 is LGHNA and CDR2 is YNFKEQ. The CDR3 bases are TGTGCCAGCAGCCAAGTCCCTAGCGGGAGGGCCGATACCGGGGAGCTGTTTTTT. It codes for CASSQVPSGRADTGELFF.